The clone carrying this TCR beta chain occurred many times. The antigen remains unidentified. It was by quantitative 5'-RACE with molecular barcodes that TCR beta libraries were made. TCRdb called the 5' RACE reads again in MiXCR, with one record for every CDR3 protein. The sample lists 450,000 to 550,000 distinct CDR3 sequences; roughly 5% were seen once. These data are taken from a study of CD8 T cells in ankylosing spondylitis. General study points: Characteristic of ankylosing spondylitis blood, it appeared, was a TCR beta motif comprising several highly homologous variants. In peripheral blood, disease-linked CD8+ clones occurred at relatively low frequencies.

The source material was blood, either unsorted or a sorted T cell fraction (not recorded which). The receptor's source is a male donor with ankylosing spondylitis.

In DNA, the CDR3 is TGTGCCAGCAGCGCCGCACTAGCGGGGTGGTACAATGAGCAGTTCTTC. This gives the protein CASSAALAGWYNEQFF. V is TRBV7-2 and J is TRBJ2-1, with TRBD2 matching over 10 bases. Germline-derived CDR1 and CDR2 are SGHTA and FQGNSA. This CDR3 comprises 16 residues. J lost 4 bases, V lost 5 bases, and 8 bases had no gene match.